This T cell receptor beta chain was sequenced for a study of a mutant IDH1 vaccine in newly diagnosed glioma. Study at large: V12 came at week 35, V13 at week 47.

Sequencing was performed with immunoSEQ multiplex PCR; in TCRdb, only in-frame clones are kept and a portion is missing. This sample has fewer than 40,000 clones, with around 90% found just once. CDR3 size: 14 residues. Trimming took off 4 bases at V and 6 bases at J, with 12 bases between the two ends. In germline, CDR1 is SGHVS, CDR2 FNYEAQ. The time point: week 47, end of study. The content of each vaccine dose was 300 ug of mutant IDH1 20-mer peptide, and topical imiquimod accompanied it. Patients came in for eight vaccinations, in weeks 1, 3, 5, 7, 11, 15, 19 and 23. This clone showed up just once. Its cognate antigen is unknown.

The chain recombines TRBV7-6 with TRBJ2-2; the D is unclear. The sequence came from a woman in her 40s with glioma. This specimen consisted of PBMCs, obtained from a glioma patient whose treatment included an IDH1 peptide vaccine. CDR3 coding DNA: TGTGCCAGCAGCTCCCACCCCCTGGCCGGGGAGCTGTTTTTT. Protein sequence: CASSSHPLAGELFF.